This T cell receptor (beta chain) was documented in a study of control samples from healthy donors and cancer patients. V shed 1 base and J shed 11 bases, with 13 bases lying between them. This CDR3 comprises 13 residues. Looked up from germline, CDR1 is SGHVS and CDR2 is FNYEAQ. The repertoire was sequenced with immunoSEQ multiplex PCR; TCRdb's copy has only in-frame clones and lacks some. This sample has 95,000 to 150,000 clones; around 89% occur once, and the top ten carry around 3.5%. The specimen sequenced was blood. The J gene is TRBJ2-3, the V gene TRBV7-6; the D call may be TRBD1 or TRBD2 (6 bases each). The sequence was collected from a man aged 40-50 years in good health. CDR3 bases: TGTGCCAGCAGCTTAGATGGGGGGCACAAGCAGTATTTT. Translated: CASSLDGGHKQYF.